The 29 T cell receptor beta chains below come from one sample, sequenced in a study of cytomegalovirus exposure and HLA in healthy donors. Sequencing was performed with immunoSEQ multiplex PCR; in TCRdb, only in-frame clones are kept and a portion is missing. The sample carries 300,000 to 400,000 clones, nearly 90% recorded once. Sequenced sample: PBMCs. The receptor set was obtained from a man between 25 and 39 years old in good health and CMV-seronegative.

The rearrangement links TRBV5-1 to TRBJ2-1; D possibly corresponds to TRBD2 (6 bases). The CDR3 runs 15 residues. Trimming left V 3 bases short and J 2 bases short, with 12 bases between. In germline, CDR1 is SGHRS, CDR2 YFSETQ. In nucleotides, the CDR3 is TGCGCCAGCAGCTCCGCGGGGAGTACCTACAATGAGCAGTTCTTC. Amino acid sequence: CASSSAGSTYNEQFF. Supplemented by reference TRBV5-1 and TRBJ2-1, the full variable domain reads KAGVTQTPRYLIKTRGQQVTLSCSPISGHRSVSWYQQTPGQGLQFLFEYFSETQRNKGNFPGRFSGRQFSNSRSEMNVSTLELGDSALYLCASSSAGSTYNEQFFGPGTRLTVL.

This chain uses TRBV19 with TRBJ2-7; 7 nucleotides agree with TRBD1. V gave up 8 bases and J gave up 2 bases; unmatched junction bases: 9. The length of the CDR3 is 14 residues. Germline V lookup: CDR1 LNHDA, CDR2 SQIVND (reference sequence). CDR3 amino acids: CASLSPDRAYEQYF. The CDR3 DNA follows: TGTGCCAGTCTGTCGCCCGACAGGGCCTACGAGCAGTACTTC. The full variable domain, its missing parts supplied by reference TRBV19 and TRBJ2-7, is DGGITQSPKYLFRKEGQNVTLSCEQNLNHDAMYWYRQDPGQGLRLIYYSQIVNDFQKGDIAEGYSVSREKKESFPLTVTSAQKNPTAFYLCASLSPDRAYEQYFGPGTRLTVT.

This chain connects TRBV4-3 to TRBJ2-2; possibly TRBD2 for D (5 bases). V dropped 5 bases and J dropped 1 base, with 11 bases sitting between them. CDR1 is LGHNA and CDR2 is YSLEER in the germline V gene. This CDR3 region has 15 residues. CDR3 protein: CASSKTRGNTGELFF. Here the CDR3 DNA reads TGCGCCAGCAGCAAAACACGGGGGAACACCGGGGAGCTGTTTTTT.

This clone has just one count. The chain is built from TRBV6-1 and TRBJ1-2, with 7 positions matching TRBD1. The CDR3 totals 13 residues. J lost 7 bases, V lost 6 bases, and 8 bases had no gene match. CDR1 and CDR2 (germline): MNHNS, SASEGT. CDR3 region: CASSYRGIFGYTF. CDR3 bases: TGTGCCAGCAGCTACAGGGGAATCTTTGGCTACACCTTC.

CDR3 region: CASSLLIAREQYF. CDR3 bases: TGTGCCAGCAGCCTCCTAATAGCGAGGGAGCAGTACTTC. The rearrangement joins TRBV13 to TRBJ2-7, with D perhaps TRBD2 (5 bases). Trimming shortened V by 5 bases and J by 7 bases, and 15 bases separated the two germline ends. CDR3 length equals 13 residues. Germline values: CDR1 PRHDT, CDR2 FYEKMQ (reference sequence).

J is TRBJ1-5 and V is TRBV12-1. TRBV12-1 counts as a pseudogene. This CDR3 is 16 amino acids long. In DNA, the CDR3 is TGTGCCAGCAGCGGAGGTATGTACATAAGCAATCAGCCCCAGCATTTT. Translation gives CASSGGMYISNQPQHF.

The DNA of the CDR3 is TGTGCCAGCAGTGAAGGGATTCTAGCGGGGCTAAATGAGCAGTTCTTC. Encoded protein: CASSEGILAGLNEQFF. The V call is TRBV2, the J call TRBJ2-1; 9 nucleotides line up with TRBD2. The CDR3 has 16 residues. CDR1 SNHLY and CDR2 FYNNEI come from the germline V gene. Trimming at V came to 1 base and at J to 7 bases, leaving 8 bases not matched to a gene.

This clone was counted once. The CDR3 coding sequence is TGTGCCAGCAGTGACCCGCGACAGGGGTCCTACGAGCAGTACTTC. Its translation is CASSDPRQGSYEQYF. The rearrangement joins TRBV2 to TRBJ2-7, with 8 bases that match TRBD1. Trimming removed 3 bases from V and 1 base from J; junction bases left unmatched: 5. The V gene's germline CDR1 is SNHLY and CDR2 FYNNEI. The CDR3 runs to 15 residues.

V usage is TRBV5-1 and J usage is TRBJ2-2; weak D call: TRBD1 (5 bases). CDR3 length: 15 amino acids. From germline, CDR1 is SGHRS and CDR2 YFSETQ. The V end lost 0 bases, the J end lost 2 bases, and 8 bases lay between the germline ends. CDR3 amino acids: CASSLAGINTGELFF. For the CDR3, the DNA is TGCGCCAGCAGCTTGGCAGGGATTAACACCGGGGAGCTGTTTTTT.

The chain links TRBV11-2 to TRBJ2-5, with 8 nucleotides matching TRBD1. V gave up 1 base and J gave up 5 bases; unmatched junction bases: 3. CDR3 length: 14 residues. Germline V CDR1 and CDR2: SGHAT, FQNNGV. The CDR3 spells CASSLGQGAETQYF. In DNA, the CDR3 is TGTGCCAGCAGCTTAGGGCAGGGGGCTGAGACCCAGTACTTC. The variable domain in full, completed from reference TRBV11-2 and TRBJ2-5, reads EAGVAQSPRYKIIEKRQSVAFWCNPISGHATLYWYQQILGQGPKLLIQFQNNGVVDDSQLPKDRFSAERLKGVDSTLKIQPAKLEDSAVYLCASSLGQGAETQYFGPGTRLLVL.

This chain connects TRBV5-1 to TRBJ2-1, with TRBD1 as a possible D gene (6 bases). Germline CDR1 reads SGHRS; CDR2 reads YFSETQ. CDR3 length: 12 amino acids. Between the trimmed V and J ends, which lost 4 bases and 14 bases, there was a span of 16 bases. DNA for the CDR3: TGCGCCAGCAGCCCACTTGGGGGCGAGGAGTTCTTC. It translates to CASSPLGGEEFF.

This clone has a handful of counts. The chain employs TRBV5-1 and TRBJ2-2, with 10 bases fitting TRBD2. The CDR3 is 17 residues long. The germline V gene has CDR1 SGHRS and CDR2 YFSETQ. With 1 base clipped from V and 3 bases from J, the junction kept 6 bases outside the gene matches. The CDR3 DNA reads TGCGCCAGCAGCTTGAGGCCGGGACTAGCGTACACCGGGGAGCTGTTTTTT. Translated: CASSLRPGLAYTGELFF.

The gene calls are TRBV7-9 and TRBJ1-2; TRBD1 might be the D (6 bases). CDR3 length equals 16 residues. The germline gives CDR1 SEHNR, CDR2 FQNEAQ (reference sequence). The V end lost 5 bases, the J end lost 0 bases, and 16 bases lay between the germline ends. Here the CDR3 DNA reads TGTGCCAGCAGCCAACACGACAGGACGGCTAACTATGGCTACACCTTC. Protein sequence: CASSQHDRTANYGYTF.

The genes are TRBV5-1 and TRBJ1-6, with D possibly being TRBD1 (6 bases). Germline V gene data show CDR1 as SGHRS and CDR2 as YFSETQ. The CDR3 is 15 amino acids. V was shortened by 3 bases and J by 4 bases, with 11 bases between the two germline ends. Here the CDR3 reads CASSSLDSYNSPLHF. The CDR3 nucleotides are TGCGCCAGCAGCTCCTTGGACAGTTATAATTCACCCCTCCACTTT.

The chain couples TRBV7-2 to TRBJ2-5; D is possibly TRBD2 (5 bases). V lost 1 base to trimming and J lost 2 bases, with 8 bases between them. Germline loops: CDR1 SGHTA, CDR2 FQGNSA. The CDR3 sequence is 14 residues long. CDR3 nucleotide sequence: TGTGCCAGCAGCTTAGGTCCGGGACAAGAGACCCAGTACTTC. Translation: CASSLGPGQETQYF.

The rearrangement uses TRBV25-1 and TRBJ1-2; D gene uncertain. The CDR3 is made up of 13 amino acids. The V gene lost 2 bases and the J gene lost 9 bases, with 13 bases spanning the gap. Germline lookup yields CDR1 MGHDK and CDR2 SYGVNS. Here the CDR3 reads CASSEPEPDSYTF. The DNA of the CDR3 is TGTGCCAGCAGTGAACCGGAGCCCGATAGCTACACCTTC.

This chain links TRBV6-6 with TRBJ1-5; tentative D call: TRBD1 (6 bases). Germline CDR1 is MNHNY and CDR2 is SVGAGI (reference sequence). The V end was cut by 7 bases, the J end by 5 bases, with 15 bases between. The CDR3 spans 14 residues. The CDR3 region has the DNA TGTGCCAGCATCTACGGGGGGGCGGATCAGCCCCAGCATTTT. Protein product: CASIYGGADQPQHF.

Only a few counts were recorded for this clone. The V gene is TRBV6-4, the J gene TRBJ2-3; the D gene is possibly TRBD2 (5 bases). Trimming took off 2 bases at V and 1 base at J, with 10 bases between the two ends. There are 15 residues in the CDR3. Germline V CDR1 and CDR2: MRHNA, SNTAGT. The CDR3 DNA reads TGTGCCAGCAGTGACCGAGCGGAGGGCACAGATACGCAGTATTTT. Translation gives CASSDRAEGTDTQYF.

The chain is built from TRBV18 and TRBJ2-3; tentative D call: TRBD2 (5 bases). CDR1 and CDR2 from the germline V gene are KGHSH and LQKENI. There are 13 residues in the CDR3. Trimming removed 3 bases from V and 1 base from J, with 5 bases in between. The CDR3 sequence: CASSPRGTDTQYF. In DNA form, the CDR3 reads TGTGCCAGCTCACCGCGGGGCACAGATACGCAGTATTTT.

The chain links TRBV19 to TRBJ1-5; 7 bases line up with TRBD1. CDR3 length: 20 residues. Trimming at V came to 3 bases and at J to 4 bases, leaving 21 bases not matched to a gene. Germline CDR1 and CDR2: LNHDA and SQIVND (reference sequence). The CDR3 region has the DNA TGTGCCAGTAGTATTACCCTGGGGAGTCGGAGGGGACAGAGAAATCAGCCCCAGCATTTT. It codes for CASSITLGSRRGQRNQPQHF.

This clone appeared a single time. The chain combines TRBV18 with TRBJ2-1, with 7 bases fitting TRBD1. The germline V gene encodes CDR1 KGHSH and CDR2 LQKENI. Losses at the gene ends were 3 bases for V and 3 bases for J; bases not matched to a gene: 5. CDR3 length: 15 residues. CDR3 sequence (DNA): TGTGCCAGCTCACCCGACAGGGCTAGCTACAATGAGCAGTTCTTC. It specifies CASSPDRASYNEQFF.

This clone appeared a few times. The rearrangement links TRBV19 to TRBJ1-2, with 7 nucleotides matching TRBD1. Per the germline V gene, CDR1 is LNHDA and CDR2 is SQIVND (reference sequence). V was pared by 3 bases and J by 6 bases, with 4 bases of the junction left unmatched. The CDR3 consists of 13 residues. The CDR3 DNA is TGTGCCAGTAGTATCGGCAGGGGGAATGGCTACACCTTC. Its translation is CASSIGRGNGYTF.

The chain has TRBV7-9 and TRBJ2-3, with no clear D. Trimming stripped 3 bases from V and 4 bases from J, with 11 bases between. Germline-derived CDR1 and CDR2 are SEHNR and FQNEAQ (reference sequence). The CDR3 contains 14 residues. Here the CDR3 reads CASSFESPADTQYF. Written as DNA, the CDR3 is TGTGCCAGCAGCTTCGAAAGTCCGGCAGATACGCAGTATTTT.

The chain is built from TRBV15 and TRBJ2-7, with a possible D match to TRBD1 (5 bases). Trimming stripped 0 bases from V and 5 bases from J, with 11 bases between. Germline V CDR1 and CDR2: LNHNV, YYDKDF (reference sequence). The CDR3 consists of 14 residues. Here the CDR3 reads CATSRDPGLDEQYF. The CDR3 DNA sequence: TGTGCCACCAGCAGAGATCCAGGGTTGGACGAGCAGTACTTC.

CDR3 bases: TGTGCCAGCAGGTGGGACTTGCACGTCGCCGAGCAGTACTTC. This sequence encodes CASRWDLHVAEQYF. V and J are TRBV5-4 and TRBJ2-7; D perhaps matches TRBD2 (6 bases). The CDR3 is 14 amino acids. The germline V gene has CDR1 SGHNT and CDR2 YYREEE (reference sequence). V was clipped by 5 bases and J by 6 bases, with 18 bases between them.

This chain joins TRBV6-5 and TRBJ1-2, with 8 bases matching TRBD1. With V trimmed by 6 bases and J by 4 bases, 7 bases remained unmatched. Germline V lookup: CDR1 MNHEY, CDR2 SVGAGI. The CDR3 has 14 amino acids. Written as DNA, the CDR3 is TGTGCCAGCAGACCTGGACAGGGCCGCTATGGCTACACCTTC. Protein sequence: CASRPGQGRYGYTF.

V and J are TRBV5-6 and TRBJ1-1, with 12 bases matching TRBD1. Trimming at V came to 1 base and at J to 6 bases, leaving 4 bases not matched to a gene. Germline V CDR1 and CDR2: SGHDT, YYEEEE. The CDR3 loop spans 15 amino acids. The CDR3 bases are TGTGCCAGCAGCTTGAGGGACAGGGGGCGGGCTGAAGCTTTCTTT. Encoded protein: CASSLRDRGRAEAFF.

This rearrangement joins TRBV5-1 to TRBJ1-5, with D possibly being TRBD1 (5 bases). CDR3 length: 15 residues. Germline V gives CDR1 SGHRS, CDR2 YFSETQ. V was pared by 0 bases and J by 7 bases, with 14 bases between. CDR3 sequence (DNA): TGCGCCAGCAGCTTGGCCCCAGGGTCAAGACAGCCCCAGCATTTT. Translating it yields CASSLAPGSRQPQHF.

V usage is TRBV30 and J usage is TRBJ1-1, with D hard to call. Trimming cost V 0 bases and J 0 bases, with 17 bases left between them. The CDR3 consists of 17 residues. CDR1 is GTSNPN and CDR2 is SVGIG in the germline V gene (reference sequence). CDR3 sequence: CAWSVHQDPRVNTEAFF. DNA for the CDR3: TGTGCCTGGAGTGTACACCAGGACCCGAGGGTGAACACTGAAGCTTTCTTT.